The present entry profiles one TCR beta chain with its context. Produced via immunoSEQ multiplex PCR; TCRdb's table is partial and in-frame only. The sample has around 100,000 clones; more than 90% are singletons. This sample stems from a study of blood T cell repertoires in COVID-19. As for the study in general: Italy, Spain and the United States were the sources of the convalescent and acute COVID-19 samples. T cells, B-cell-depleted T cells, or PBMCs provided the cDNA or gDNA that served as material.

Germline loops: CDR1 LGHDT, CDR2 YNNKEL (reference sequence). With 2 bases removed from V and 7 bases from J, the gap between germline ends came to 8 bases. The CDR3 spans 12 residues. Material: peripheral blood. This clonotype originated in a man between 18 and 29 years old with acute or convalescent COVID-19. The genes are TRBV3-1 (or the pseudogene TRBV3-2) and TRBJ1-1; the D gene is possibly TRBD1 (6 bases). The CDR3 protein is CASSQLTGEAFF. The CDR3 nucleotides read TGTGCCAGCAGCCAACTGACAGGTGAAGCTTTCTTT.